This T cell receptor (beta chain) was observed in a study of T cells in Graves' hyperthyroidism and ophthalmopathy. RNA transcripts were the template for amplifying TCR beta CDR3 regions. The study used the HTBI primer set for a first-round RT-PCR of the TCR CDR3. Each CDR3 protein is one row after TCRdb ran MiXCR on the multiplex PCR reads. This sample has over 450,000 distinct CDR3 sequences, with under 20% found just once. Study observations and caveats: It was a median about 7.1 months before onset that the model predicted ophthalmopathy.

This clonotype showed up many times. The antigen remains undetermined. Uncontrolled infection, other autoimmune disease, pregnancy or lactation barred patients from enrollment. The study based diagnoses on clinical symptoms, serum thyroxine and TRAb, thyroid ultrasound and orbital computed tomography. CDR1 is SNHLY and CDR2 is FYNNEI in the germline V gene. There are 16 residues in the CDR3. V gave up 8 bases and J gave up 0 bases; unmatched junction bases: 10. What was sequenced was blood. This chain uses TRBV2 with TRBJ2-4; the match to TRBD2 covers 7 bases. This TCR was recovered from a woman between 18 and 29 years old with Graves' ophthalmopathy. The CDR3 DNA sequence: TGTGCCAGCCGCGCCAGACTAGCTTTAGCCAAAAACATTCAGTACTTC. This codes for CASRARLALAKNIQYF.